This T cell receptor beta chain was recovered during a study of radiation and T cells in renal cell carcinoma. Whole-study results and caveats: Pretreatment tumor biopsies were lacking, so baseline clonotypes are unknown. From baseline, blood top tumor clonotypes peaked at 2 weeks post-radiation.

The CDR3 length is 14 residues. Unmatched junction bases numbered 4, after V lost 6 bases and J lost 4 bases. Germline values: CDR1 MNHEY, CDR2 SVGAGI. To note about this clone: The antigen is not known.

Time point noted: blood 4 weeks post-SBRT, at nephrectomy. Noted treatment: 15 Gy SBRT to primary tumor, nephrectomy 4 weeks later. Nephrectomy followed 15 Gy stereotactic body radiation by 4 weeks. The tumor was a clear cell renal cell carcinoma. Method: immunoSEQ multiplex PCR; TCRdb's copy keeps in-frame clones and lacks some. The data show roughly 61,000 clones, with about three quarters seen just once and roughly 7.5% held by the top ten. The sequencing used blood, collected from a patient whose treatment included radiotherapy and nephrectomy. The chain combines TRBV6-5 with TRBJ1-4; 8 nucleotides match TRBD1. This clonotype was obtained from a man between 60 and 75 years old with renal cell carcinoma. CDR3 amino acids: CASSSDRGNEKLFF. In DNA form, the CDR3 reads TGTGCCAGCAGCTCCGACAGGGGTAATGAAAAACTGTTTTTT.